Listed below are T cell receptor beta chains from one sample, sequenced in a study of blood T cell repertoires in COVID-19. Assay used: immunoSEQ multiplex PCR; TCRdb lists only in-frame clones, some missing. The data show just over 650,000 clones, 85% to 90% seen once. The sample comprised peripheral blood. The receptors stem from a young woman with acute or convalescent COVID-19. The CDR3 runs from the conserved cysteine through the conserved F or W. A D gene is named only where the DNA matches it firmly. Clone size is stated in some rows and not others, as once, few, many or a class when expanded.

size: NA
V: TRBV7-2
J: TRBJ2-3
D: TRBD1
CDR3: CASTPGQGAFSTQYF
DNA: TGTGCCAGCACCCCGGGACAGGGGGCCTTTAGTACGCAGTATTTT

size: NA
V: TRBV7-9
J: TRBJ2-1
D: NA
CDR3: CASSLASGNEQFF
DNA: TGTGCCAGCAGCTTGGCCTCGGGTAATGAGCAGTTCTTC

size: NA
V: TRBV6-1
J: TRBJ1-3
D: TRBD1
CDR3: CASSEWTGQGGNTIYF
DNA: TGTGCCAGCAGTGAATGGACGGGACAGGGGGGAAACACCATATATTTT

size: NA
V: TRBV5-4
J: TRBJ2-2
D: TRBD2
CDR3: CASSGRVDTGELFF
DNA: TGTGCCAGCAGCGGGAGGGTTGACACCGGGGAGCTGTTTTTT

size: NA
V: TRBV9
J: TRBJ1-2
D: NA
CDR3: CASSPITGGFAYGYTF
DNA: TGTGCCAGCAGCCCCATTACGGGGGGATTCGCCTATGGCTACACCTTC

size: NA
V: TRBV18
J: TRBJ2-7
D: NA
CDR3: CASSPRGSYEQYF
DNA: TGTGCCAGCTCACCAAGGGGCTCCTACGAGCAGTACTTC

size: few
V: TRBV6-4
J: TRBJ2-1
D: NA
CDR3: CASSDEVENEQFF
DNA: TGTGCCAGCAGTGACGAGGTAGAGAATGAGCAGTTCTTC

size: NA
V: TRBV4-1
J: TRBJ1-5
D: NA
CDR3: CASSHPYRVWLQPQHF
DNA: TGCGCCAGCAGCCATCCATACAGGGTATGGTTGCAGCCCCAGCATTTT

size: NA
V: TRBV24-1
J: TRBJ1-2
D: NA
CDR3: CATRPWGDYGYTF
DNA: TGTGCCACCAGACCCTGGGGGGACTATGGCTACACCTTC

size: NA
V: TRBV19
J: TRBJ2-7
D: TRBD2
CDR3: CASRGTSGSYEQYF
DNA: TGTGCCAGCCGCGGGACTAGCGGCTCCTACGAGCAGTACTTC

size: NA
V: TRBV11-1
J: TRBJ2-1
D: TRBD1
CDR3: CASSTRQGAYNEQFF
DNA: TGTGCCAGCAGCACCCGACAGGGGGCTTACAATGAGCAGTTCTTC

size: NA
V: TRBV5-1
J: TRBJ1-5
D: NA
CDR3: CASSLDGHSWDQPQHF
DNA: TGCGCCAGCAGCTTGGATGGACACTCTTGGGATCAGCCCCAGCATTTT

size: NA
V: TRBV7-3
J: TRBJ1-1
D: NA
CDR3: CASSPQTSFEAFF
DNA: TGTGCCAGCAGCCCACAGACGTCGTTTGAAGCTTTCTTT